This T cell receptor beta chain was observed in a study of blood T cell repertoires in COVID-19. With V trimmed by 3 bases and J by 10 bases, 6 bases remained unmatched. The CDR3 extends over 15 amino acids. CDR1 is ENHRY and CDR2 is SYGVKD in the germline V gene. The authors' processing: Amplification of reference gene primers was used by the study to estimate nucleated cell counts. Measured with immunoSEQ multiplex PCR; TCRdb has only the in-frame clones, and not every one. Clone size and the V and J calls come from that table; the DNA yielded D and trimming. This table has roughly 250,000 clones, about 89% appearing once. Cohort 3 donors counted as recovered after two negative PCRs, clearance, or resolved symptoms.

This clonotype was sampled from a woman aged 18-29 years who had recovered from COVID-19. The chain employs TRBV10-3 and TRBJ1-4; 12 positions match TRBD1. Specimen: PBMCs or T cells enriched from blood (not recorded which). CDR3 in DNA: TGTGCCATCAGTGATGGGACAGGGGGCACCGGAAAACTGTTTTTT. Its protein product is CAISDGTGGTGKLFF.